The TCR beta chain under discussion was sequenced for a study of T cells in Graves' hyperthyroidism and ophthalmopathy. The germline V gene has CDR1 SGHTA and CDR2 FQGNSA. The CDR3 is 14 residues long. With V trimmed by 5 bases and J by 8 bases, 3 bases remained unmatched. From RNA transcripts, TCR beta CDR3 regions were amplified. Carried out on the TCR CDR3, a first-round RT-PCR used the HTBI primer set. TCRdb itself ran the multiplex PCR reads through MiXCR, one entry per CDR3 protein. The sample includes about 720,000 distinct CDR3 sequences, 16% of them seen just once. The chain joins TRBV7-2 to TRBJ2-1, with 13 bases fitting TRBD2. Material: blood. The clonotype comes from a young man with Graves' hyperthyroidism. The CDR3 DNA sequence: TGTGCCAGCAGCCCGACTAGCGGGAGGTATGAGCAGTTCTTC. It codes for CASSPTSGRYEQFF.